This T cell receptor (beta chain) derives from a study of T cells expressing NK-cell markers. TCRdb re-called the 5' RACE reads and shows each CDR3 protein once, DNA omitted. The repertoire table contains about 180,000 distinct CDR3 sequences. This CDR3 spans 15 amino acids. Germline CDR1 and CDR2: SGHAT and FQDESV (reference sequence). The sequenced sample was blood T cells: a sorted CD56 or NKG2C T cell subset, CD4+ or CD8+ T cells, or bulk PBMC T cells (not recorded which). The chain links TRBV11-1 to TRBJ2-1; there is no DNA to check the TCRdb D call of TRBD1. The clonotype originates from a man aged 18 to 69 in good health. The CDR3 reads CATLGDGSSYNEQFF.